The rows below give T cell receptor beta chains drawn from one sample of a study of T cells in Graves' hyperthyroidism and ophthalmopathy. From the multiplex PCR reads, TCRdb called clonotypes with MiXCR, one entry per CDR3 protein. The sample records 300,000 to 350,000 distinct CDR3 sequences, approximately 18% being singletons. The source material was blood. All receptors derive from a woman aged 40 to 49 with Graves' ophthalmopathy. Each CDR3 is given with its conserved first and last residue. The D gene is left open where the match is weak. Size values are once, few and many counts, or a class for expanded clones, and some rows have none.

V: TRBV7-2
size: many
D: .
length: 15
J: TRBJ2-2
CDR3: CASSSAGVYTGELFF
DNA: TGTGCCAGCAGCTCAGCAGGGGTGTACACCGGGGAGCTGTTTTTT

V: TRBV29-1
size: many
D: .
length: 15
J: TRBJ2-6
CDR3: CSVDPALSGANVLTF
DNA: TGCAGCGTTGACCCAGCCCTCTCTGGGGCCAACGTCCTGACTTTC

V: TRBV10-3
size: many
D: .
length: 14
J: TRBJ2-7
CDR3: CAISESNGSYEQYF
DNA: TGTGCCATCAGTGAGTCGAATGGCTCCTACGAGCAGTACTTC

V: TRBV28
size: many
D: .
length: 14
J: TRBJ2-7
CDR3: CAVDLNPPSYEQYF
DNA: TGTGCCGTCGACCTGAATCCCCCCTCCTACGAGCAGTACTTC

V: TRBV24-1
size: many
D: .
length: 16
J: TRBJ2-5
CDR3: CATSDLGGADQETQYF
DNA: TGTGCCACCAGTGATTTAGGGGGGGCAGACCAAGAGACCCAGTACTTC

V: TRBV19
size: many
D: .
length: 16
J: TRBJ2-7
CDR3: CASGGGRDGESYEQYF
DNA: TGTGCCAGCGGAGGGGGTCGGGACGGCGAGTCCTACGAGCAGTACTTC

V: TRBV27
size: .
D: TRBD1
length: 14
J: TRBJ2-7
CDR3: CASSLRDREREQYF
DNA: TGTGCCAGCAGTCTCCGGGACAGGGAACGCGAGCAGTACTTC

V: TRBV6-5
size: .
D: TRBD1
length: 14
J: TRBJ2-7
CDR3: CASSLLGTGTEQYF
DNA: TGTGCCAGCAGTTTACTCGGGACAGGGACCGAGCAGTACTTC

V: TRBV15
size: once
D: .
length: 15
J: TRBJ2-7
CDR3: CATSLDLGPIYEQYF
DNA: TGTGCCACCAGCCTGGACTTGGGACCGATCTACGAGCAGTACTTC

V: TRBV28
size: many
D: TRBD1
length: 14
J: TRBJ2-2
CDR3: CASRTGVYTGELFF
DNA: TGTGCCAGCAGAACAGGGGTTTACACCGGGGAGCTGTTTTTT

V: TRBV11-2
size: many
D: TRBD2
length: 17
J: TRBJ2-5
CDR3: CASSLGGTSGNQETQYF
DNA: TGTGCCAGCAGCTTAGGCGGGACTAGCGGGAACCAAGAGACCCAGTACTTC

V: TRBV6-1
size: .
D: TRBD1
length: 14
J: TRBJ2-5
CDR3: CASSQAGGGETQYF
DNA: TGTGCCAGCAGTCAGGCAGGGGGCGGAGAGACCCAGTACTTC

V: TRBV28
size: many
D: .
length: 13
J: TRBJ1-2
CDR3: CASSPQGIYGYTF
DNA: TGTGCCAGCAGCCCTCAGGGAATCTATGGCTACACCTTC

V: TRBV9
size: many
D: .
length: 16
J: TRBJ1-1
CDR3: CASSVAFSTGNTEAFF
DNA: TGTGCCAGCAGCGTAGCTTTCTCGACCGGGAACACTGAAGCTTTCTTT

V: TRBV6-1
size: .
D: .
length: 13
J: TRBJ2-7
CDR3: CASSEVRWDEQYF
DNA: TGTGCCAGCAGTGAAGTACGGTGGGACGAGCAGTACTTC

V: TRBV19
size: many
D: TRBD1
length: 18
J: TRBJ1-1
CDR3: CASSMLVDRVVLRTEAFF
DNA: TGTGCCAGTAGTATGCTCGTAGACAGGGTAGTTTTGAGGACTGAAGCTTTCTTT

V: TRBV6-1
size: many
D: TRBD1
length: 14
J: TRBJ2-7
CDR3: CASSPGTGYYEQYF
DNA: TGTGCCAGCAGTCCCGGGACAGGCTACTACGAGCAGTACTTC

V: TRBV20-1
size: many
D: TRBD1
length: 15
J: TRBJ1-1
CDR3: CSARPPRGLGTEAFF
DNA: TGCAGTGCTAGACCACCAAGGGGGCTTGGCACTGAAGCTTTCTTT

V: TRBV3-1
size: many
D: TRBD2
length: 13
J: TRBJ2-7
CDR3: CASSPVGSGRVYF
DNA: TGTGCCAGCAGCCCAGTAGGCAGCGGGAGGGTGTACTTC

V: TRBV5-1
size: many
D: TRBD2
length: 17
J: TRBJ2-2
CDR3: CASSPAAGVGNTGELFF
DNA: TGCGCCAGCAGCCCGGCCGCGGGAGTCGGAAACACCGGGGAGCTGTTTTTT

V: TRBV15
size: many
D: .
length: 13
J: TRBJ1-2
CDR3: CATSREEGDGYTF
DNA: TGTGCCACCAGCAGAGAAGAGGGGGATGGCTACACCTTC

V: TRBV7-3
size: .
D: .
length: 13
J: TRBJ2-7
CDR3: CASSFDLSYEQYF
DNA: TGTGCCAGCAGCTTCGACCTCTCCTACGAGCAGTACTTC

V: TRBV5-1
size: many
D: TRBD1
length: 14
J: TRBJ2-5
CDR3: CASKTGTVQETQYF
DNA: TGCGCCAGCAAGACCGGGACAGTGCAAGAGACCCAGTACTTC

V: TRBV7-9
size: many
D: TRBD2
length: 16
J: TRBJ2-5
CDR3: CASTPAGVGVQETQYF
DNA: TGTGCCAGCACCCCCGCGGGAGTAGGGGTACAAGAGACCCAGTACTTC

V: TRBV12-3/TRBV12-4
size: many
D: .
length: 15
J: TRBJ1-3
CDR3: CASSPAGGLGNTIYF
DNA: TGTGCCAGCAGCCCCGCGGGGGGCTTAGGAAACACCATATATTTT

V: TRBV5-6
size: many
D: .
length: 14
J: TRBJ2-7
CDR3: CASSKALRGYEQYF
DNA: TGTGCCAGCAGCAAAGCGTTACGGGGCTACGAGCAGTACTTC

V: TRBV6-2/TRBV6-3
size: few
D: .
length: 14
J: TRBJ2-5
CDR3: CASSVSGWRETQYF
DNA: TGTGCCAGCAGTGTCTCGGGATGGCGAGAGACCCAGTACTTC

V: TRBV5-1
size: .
D: TRBD1
length: 14
J: TRBJ2-2
CDR3: CASSQGVDTGELFF
DNA: TGCGCCAGCAGCCAGGGGGTAGACACCGGGGAGCTGTTTTTT

V: TRBV12-3/TRBV12-4
size: many
D: TRBD1
length: 15
J: TRBJ2-2
CDR3: CASSFLRGLSGELFF
DNA: TGTGCCAGCAGCTTCCTCAGGGGGCTCTCTGGGGAGCTGTTTTTT

V: TRBV11-2
size: many
D: TRBD1
length: 15
J: TRBJ2-7
CDR3: CASSPRTNRGYEQYF
DNA: TGTGCCAGCAGCCCCCGTACAAACAGGGGGTACGAGCAGTACTTC

V: TRBV11-2
size: many
D: .
length: 14
J: TRBJ2-2
CDR3: CAVLGGNWAGELFF
DNA: TGTGCCGTACTAGGCGGCAACTGGGCCGGGGAGCTGTTTTTT

V: TRBV19
size: many
D: .
length: 15
J: TRBJ1-2
CDR3: CASSMVARGSYGYTF
DNA: TGTGCCAGTAGTATGGTGGCGAGGGGAAGCTATGGCTACACCTTC

V: TRBV10-3
size: many
D: TRBD2
length: 14
J: TRBJ2-5
CDR3: CAIWAGAGEETQYF
DNA: TGTGCCATCTGGGCGGGAGCGGGAGAAGAGACCCAGTACTTC

V: TRBV6-2/TRBV6-3
size: many
D: .
length: 18
J: TRBJ2-5
CDR3: CASIQPNLRGSGGETRYF
DNA: TGTGCCAGCATTCAACCGAACCTCCGGGGAAGCGGTGGAGAGACCCGGTACTTC

V: TRBV20-1
size: many
D: TRBD2
length: 13
J: TRBJ2-5
CDR3: CSRRSGNQETQYF
DNA: TGCAGCCGTAGAAGCGGGAACCAAGAGACCCAGTACTTC

V: TRBV28
size: many
D: .
length: 16
J: TRBJ2-7
CDR3: CASSFSFGSSSYEQYF
DNA: TGTGCCAGCAGTTTTTCATTTGGGAGTTCCTCCTACGAGCAGTACTTC

V: TRBV29-1
size: few
D: .
length: 12
J: TRBJ1-2
CDR3: CSVADNNYGYTF
DNA: TGCAGCGTTGCTGACAATAACTATGGCTACACCTTC